This T cell receptor (beta chain) was profiled in a study of beta chain features in type 1 diabetes. Whole-study results and caveats: Shorter TCRB CDR3s, moderately but significantly so, marked every one of the four CD4+ subsets in Type 1 diabetes patients. A potential influence of HLA type upon TCRB rearrangement remained unresolved herein.

What was sequenced were expressed TCRB transcripts, since all of the isolated RNA had been reverse transcribed. Here immunoSEQ multiplex PCR was the method, and the copy in TCRdb shows in-frame clones only, minus some. The table lists a few hundred thousand clones, 16% of them singletons. This clone has more than one count but fewer than ten. Its target is not known. Sorting based on CD45RO/CCR7/CD25/CD127/CD95/CD27 separated CD4+ naive, central memory, regulatory and stem cell-like memory cells. V lost 5 bases and J 2 bases, leaving 18 bases between the germline ends. The length of the CDR3 is 15 residues. Per the germline V gene, CDR1 is SQVTM and CDR2 is ANQGSEA.

V usage is TRBV29-1 and J usage is TRBJ1-2, with TRBD1 as a possible D gene (5 bases). The sequence was obtained from a young man with type 1 diabetes. The sequencing sample was made of naive CD4+ T cells from blood. The CDR3 reads CSVRVATDRNYGYTF. DNA for the CDR3: TGCAGCGTTAGGGTCGCGACAGACCGAAACTATGGCTACACCTTC.